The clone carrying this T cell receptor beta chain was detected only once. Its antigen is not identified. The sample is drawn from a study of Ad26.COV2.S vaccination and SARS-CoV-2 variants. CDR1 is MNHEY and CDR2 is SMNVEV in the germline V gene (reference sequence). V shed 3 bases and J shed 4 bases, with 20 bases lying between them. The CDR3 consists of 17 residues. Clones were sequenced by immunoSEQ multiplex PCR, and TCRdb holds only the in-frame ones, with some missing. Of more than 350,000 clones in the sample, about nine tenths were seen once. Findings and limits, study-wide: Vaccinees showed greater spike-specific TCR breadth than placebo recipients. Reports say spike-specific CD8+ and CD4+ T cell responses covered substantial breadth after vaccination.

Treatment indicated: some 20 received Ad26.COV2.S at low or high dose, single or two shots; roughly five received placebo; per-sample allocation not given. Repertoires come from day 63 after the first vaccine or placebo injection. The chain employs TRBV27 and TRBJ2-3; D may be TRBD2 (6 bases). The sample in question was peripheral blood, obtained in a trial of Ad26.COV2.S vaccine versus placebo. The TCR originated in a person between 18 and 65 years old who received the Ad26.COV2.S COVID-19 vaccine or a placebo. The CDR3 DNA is TGTGCCAGCAGTTTCGACCCCGGACTACTTTCCGCAGATACGCAGTATTTT. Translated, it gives CASSFDPGLLSADTQYF.